The 9 T cell receptor beta chains reported below all come from one sample, sequenced in a study of cytomegalovirus exposure and HLA in healthy donors (dated by TCRdb to the late 2010s). The receptor library was made with the immunoSEQ multiplex PCR assay. For the multiplex PCR, a mixture combining 60 forward primers for TCR Vbeta segments and 13 reverse primers for TCR Jbeta segments was used. The source is immuneACCESS, and TCRdb retained only in-frame sequences with V and J called. Part of the clones is not carried over; for the studies checked, unresolved V genes explain less than half of this, and the remainder is unexplained. The sample profile shows 100,000 to 120,000 clones; approximately 80% of them were found once. Jointly, the top ten make up around 5.8% of the sample. What was sequenced was PBMCs. These receptors originate from a woman in her thirties in good health and CMV-seropositive.

Only one count was recorded for this clone. The chain links TRBV27 to TRBJ2-1, with TRBD2 identical over 10 bases. Germline CDR1 and CDR2: MNHEY and SMNVEV (reference sequence). This CDR3 contains 15 residues. V trimming: 1 base; J trimming: 10 bases; junction bases outside the gene matches: 7. CDR3 amino acids: CASSLLIGTSEEQFF. DNA for the CDR3: TGTGCCAGCAGTTTATTGATCGGGACTAGCGAAGAGCAGTTCTTC.

This chain uses TRBV19 with TRBJ2-5; D is undetermined. The end of the DNA aligns better with TRBJ2-7, so the J call may be wrong. CDR3 size: 14 residues. The germline V gene has CDR1 LNHDA and CDR2 SQIVND (reference sequence). CDR3 bases: TGTGCCAGTAGTATAGACCCAGGAACCTACGAGCAGTACTTC. Translated, it gives CASSIDPGTYEQYF.

The CDR3 loop is CASTRQGRTGELFF. Here the CDR3 DNA reads TGTGCTAGTACCAGACAGGGGAGGACCGGGGAGCTGTTTTTT. This chain links TRBV12-5 with TRBJ2-2; 8 bases fit TRBD1. The CDR3 is made up of 14 amino acids. The germline V gene encodes CDR1 LGHNT and CDR2 FRNRAP. After removal of 8 bases from V and 5 bases from J, the junction contained 7 bases not matched to a gene. The full variable domain, rest sourced from reference TRBV12-5 and TRBJ2-2, is DARVTQTPRHKVTEMGQEVTMRCQPILGHNTVFWYRQTMMQGLELLAYFRNRAPLDDSGMPKDRFSAEMPDATLATLKIQPSEPRDSAVYFCASTRQGRTGELFFGEGSRLTVL.

V and J are TRBV10-3 and TRBJ2-6; D remains unclear. The CDR3 covers 17 residues. Germline CDR1 ENHRY, CDR2 SYGVKD. V was trimmed by 2 bases and J by 4 bases, leaving 15 bases between them. As DNA, the CDR3 is TGTGCCATCAGTGAGGCGACACGTATTGGCGGGGCCAACGTCCTGACTTTC. This codes for CAISEATRIGGANVLTF.

The V call is TRBV6-5, the J call TRBJ2-7, with 9 bases matching TRBD1. Germline V gene data show CDR1 as MNHEY and CDR2 as SVGAGI. Germline trimming cut 10 bases from V and 2 bases from J; bases unmatched to any gene: 6. The CDR3 is 13 residues long. The CDR3 DNA reads TGTGCCACCAGGACAGGGGACGCCTACGAGCAGTACTTC. Encoded protein: CATRTGDAYEQYF.

V gene TRBV5-1 combines with J gene TRBJ2-3; 10 bases map to TRBD1. The V segment lost 4 bases and the J segment 5 bases; nucleotides outside the gene matches: 7. Per the germline V gene, CDR1 is SGHRS and CDR2 is YFSETQ. This CDR3 contains 15 residues. The DNA of the CDR3 is TGCGCCAGCAGCATAGGGACAGGGGCCGGAGATACGCAGTATTTT. It codes for CASSIGTGAGDTQYF.

This clone has only one observation. V and J are TRBV6-6 and TRBJ2-5, with D possibly TRBD1 on 7 matching bases. The V and J ends lost 5 bases and 5 bases respectively, with 15 bases between them. In germline, CDR1 is MNHNY, CDR2 SVGAGI (reference sequence). CDR3 size: 14 residues. In DNA form, the CDR3 reads TGTGCCAGCAGTACCCCAGGGGGGAGGGAGACCCAGTACTTC. Protein sequence: CASSTPGGRETQYF.

Only a few counts were recorded for this clone. The rearrangement joins TRBV9 to TRBJ2-2; 13 bases map to TRBD2. CDR1 SGDLS and CDR2 YYNGEE come from the germline V gene. CDR3 length: 16 residues. The V and J ends lost 4 bases and 6 bases, in that order; junction bases with no gene match: 6. The CDR3 reads CASSPRTSGSPGELFF. The CDR3, as DNA: TGTGCCAGCAGCCCACGGACTAGCGGGAGCCCCGGGGAGCTGTTTTTT.

This chain links TRBV13 with TRBJ2-1; D is uncertain. In germline, CDR1 is PRHDT, CDR2 FYEKMQ (reference sequence). The CDR3 spans 15 residues. V dropped 6 bases and J dropped 5 bases, with 17 bases sitting between them. This CDR3 reads CASRASLPLNNEQFF. The CDR3 DNA sequence: TGTGCCAGCAGAGCCTCACTACCGTTAAACAATGAGCAGTTCTTC.